Below, 32 T cell receptor beta chains from the same sample are listed, as sequenced in a study of TIL therapy for anti-PD-1-resistant metastatic lung cancer. This was the immunoSEQ v3 assay. Sequencing used immunoSEQ multiplex PCR; TCRdb keeps in-frame clones, though not all of them. The sample contains tens of thousands of clones, just over 85% of which appear only once. As to time point: pre-treatment sample, taken before nivolumab and TIL therapy. The material sequenced was blood, taken at baseline. The source is a person between 30 and 80 years old with non-small cell lung cancer.

This chain connects TRBV15 to TRBJ2-1; 8 bases match TRBD2. The CDR3 is 13 amino acids. Germline V gene sequence: CDR1 LNHNV, CDR2 YYDKDF (reference sequence). The V gene end was trimmed by 8 bases and the J gene end by 5 bases; junction bases not matched to a gene: 5. The chain's CDR3 is CATSRGGNNEQFF. CDR3 DNA sequence: TGTGCCACCTCACGGGGGGGCAACAATGAGCAGTTCTTC.

This chain joins TRBV30 and TRBJ2-3; unclear D gene. The CDR3 extends over 13 amino acids. Trimming took off 0 bases at V and 2 bases at J, with 6 bases between the two ends. In germline, CDR1 is GTSNPN, CDR2 SVGIG (reference sequence). The CDR3 loop reads CAWSVRVTDTQYF. Written as DNA, the CDR3 is TGTGCCTGGAGTGTACGGGTCACAGATACGCAGTATTTT.

The chain links TRBV6-5 to TRBJ2-5, with 7 bases identical to TRBD1. Germline lookup yields CDR1 MNHEY and CDR2 SVGAGI. CDR3 length equals 14 residues. The V segment lost 4 bases and the J segment 4 bases; nucleotides outside the gene matches: 6. For the CDR3, the DNA is TGTGCCAGCAGTTCACAGGGGCAAAGAGAGACCCAGTACTTC. This codes for CASSSQGQRETQYF.

This chain connects TRBV19 to TRBJ2-7, with D perhaps matching TRBD1 (6 bases). Germline CDR1 LNHDA, CDR2 SQIVND (reference sequence). Trimming took 4 bases from V and 5 from J, leaving 12 bases between them. This CDR3 has 13 amino acids. The DNA of the CDR3 is TGTGCCAGTAGTACCACAGGGTTCCACGAGCAGTACTTC. Its protein is CASSTTGFHEQYF. The complete variable domain, with remaining parts taken from reference TRBV19 and TRBJ2-7, reads DGGITQSPKYLFRKEGQNVTLSCEQNLNHDAMYWYRQDPGQGLRLIYYSQIVNDFQKGDIAEGYSVSREKKESFPLTVTSAQKNPTAFYLCASSTTGFHEQYFGPGTRLTVT.

This clone was seen a single time. The gene calls are TRBV18 and TRBJ1-6; the match to TRBD1 covers 7 bases. V shed 4 bases, J shed 7 bases, and the junction held 4 bases outside the gene matches. Looked up from germline, CDR1 is KGHSH and CDR2 is LQKENI. This CDR3 comprises 14 residues. Written as DNA, the CDR3 is TGTGCCAGCTCACAACGGGACAGAAATTCACCCCTCCACTTT. It translates to CASSQRDRNSPLHF. Based on the CDR3 plus reference TRBV18 and TRBJ1-6, the full variable domain is NAGVMQNPRHLVRRRGQEARLRCSPMKGHSHVYWYRQLPEEGLKFMVYLQKENIIDESGMPKERFSAEFPKEGPSILRIQQVVRGDSAAYFCASSQRDRNSPLHFGNGTRLTVT.

J is TRBJ2-5 and V is TRBV5-1, with D perhaps matching TRBD1 or TRBD2 (6 bases each). The CDR3 loop spans 14 amino acids. V lost 0 bases and J 5 bases, leaving 11 bases between the germline ends. Germline CDR1 reads SGHRS; CDR2 reads YFSETQ. Here the CDR3 reads CASSLGQGRETQYF. For the CDR3, the DNA is TGCGCCAGCAGCTTGGGGCAGGGGAGGGAGACCCAGTACTTC.

The rearrangement joins TRBV5-1 to TRBJ2-1, with D perhaps matching TRBD2 (5 bases). The CDR3 length is 15 residues. V lost 0 bases and J 9 bases, leaving 16 bases between the germline ends. Germline V gene data show CDR1 as SGHRS and CDR2 as YFSETQ. In DNA, the CDR3 is TGCGCCAGCAGCTTGGGCGCGGGTTCCCCCCCTGAGCAGTTCTTC. The encoded protein is CASSLGAGSPPEQFF.

This chain links TRBV20-1 with TRBJ2-2, with D possibly being TRBD1 (5 bases). The CDR3 has 11 amino acids. Trimming left V 5 bases short and J 7 bases short, with 8 bases between. Germline CDR1 and CDR2: DFQATT and SNEGSKA (reference sequence). Written as DNA, the CDR3 is TGCAGTGCTCAGGGTAGCGGGGAGCTGTTTTTT. This sequence encodes CSAQGSGELFF.

This clone appeared once. This sequence joins TRBV19 and TRBJ2-5, with D perhaps TRBD1 (6 bases). Germline V gives CDR1 LNHDA, CDR2 SQIVND (reference sequence). The CDR3 contains 15 residues. Trimming stripped 2 bases from V and 4 bases from J, with 14 bases between. Written as DNA, the CDR3 is TGTGCCAGTAGTATAAAAGGACAGCGCGGAGAGACCCAGTACTTC. This codes for CASSIKGQRGETQYF.

The chain employs TRBV18 and TRBJ2-3; 9 bases line up with TRBD1. Germline trimming cut 6 bases from V and 6 bases from J; bases unmatched to any gene: 10. The length of the CDR3 is 15 residues. CDR1 and CDR2 (germline): KGHSH, LQKENI. The CDR3 here is CASSKWTGAGDTQYF. CDR3 DNA: TGTGCCAGCTCCAAATGGACAGGGGCAGGGGATACGCAGTATTTT.

The count of this clone is one. This rearrangement joins TRBV7-7 to TRBJ1-4; 7 nucleotides agree with TRBD1. Trimming took 4 bases from V and 8 from J; bases not matched to a gene: 10. The CDR3 covers 15 residues. The V gene's germline CDR1 is SSHAT and CDR2 FNYEAQ (reference sequence). CDR3 sequence reads: CASSSTGTEGEKLFF. DNA for the CDR3: TGTGCCAGCAGCTCAACCGGGACAGAAGGCGAAAAACTGTTTTTT.

The rearrangement uses TRBV6-6 and TRBJ2-3; 7 nucleotides line up with TRBD1. Germline-derived CDR1 and CDR2 are MNHNY and SVGAGI (reference sequence). This CDR3 has 14 residues. Losses at the gene ends were 6 bases for V and 3 bases for J; bases not matched to a gene: 6. Here the CDR3 reads CASRQGQGTDTQYF. DNA of the CDR3: TGTGCCAGCAGACAGGGGCAGGGGACAGATACGCAGTATTTT.

The chain links TRBV18 to TRBJ1-1; the D gene is possibly TRBD1 (5 bases). This CDR3 has 16 amino acids. Between the trimmed V and J ends, which lost 3 bases and 1 base, there was a span of 15 bases. The germline CDR1 and CDR2 sequences are KGHSH and LQKENI. CDR3 nucleotide sequence: TGTGCCAGCTCACCCGATATTGGGACGTCGAACACTGAAGCTTTCTTT. Its protein product is CASSPDIGTSNTEAFF.

This chain links TRBV4-3 with TRBJ2-3, with TRBD2 matching 10 bases. J gave up 0 bases and V 1 base, and 4 bases lay outside the gene matches. CDR1 and CDR2 from the germline V gene are LGHNA and YSLEER. There are 17 residues in the CDR3. The CDR3 DNA reads TGCGCCAGCAGCCAAGGGAGGACTAGCGGTAGCACAGATACGCAGTATTTT. Protein sequence: CASSQGRTSGSTDTQYF.

J is TRBJ2-2 and V is TRBV27; 8 bases are shared with TRBD2. Germline V gene sequence: CDR1 MNHEY, CDR2 SMNVEV (reference sequence). This CDR3 spans 14 amino acids. Trimming at V came to 0 bases and at J to 8 bases, leaving 2 bases not matched to a gene. In DNA, the CDR3 is TGTGCCAGCAGTTTATCGCGGGGGGCGGGGGAGCTGTTTTTT. Protein sequence: CASSLSRGAGELFF.

The gene calls are TRBV7-2 and TRBJ2-7; D unclear. The germline gives CDR1 SGHTA, CDR2 FQGNSA. Trimming cost V 0 bases and J 3 bases, with 15 bases left between them. The CDR3 contains 16 residues. The CDR3 DNA is TGTGCCAGCAGCTTAGCCCCCCGCGCGACGGACTACGAGCAGTACTTC. It encodes CASSLAPRATDYEQYF. Drawing the rest from reference TRBV7-2 and TRBJ2-7, the complete variable domain is GAGVSQSPSNKVTEKGKDVELRCDPISGHTALYWYRQSLGQGLEFLIYFQGNSAPDKSGLPSDRFSAERTGGSVSTLTIQRTQQEDSAVYLCASSLAPRATDYEQYFGPGTRLTVT.

The chain is built from TRBV3-1 (or the pseudogene TRBV3-2) and TRBJ2-7; D may be TRBD2 (7 bases). Germline lookup yields CDR1 LGHDT and CDR2 YNNKEL (reference sequence). The V and J ends lost 4 bases and 5 bases respectively, with 21 bases between them. The CDR3 is made up of 16 amino acids. This chain's CDR3 is CASSRGGTTGYHEQYF. The CDR3 DNA follows: TGTGCCAGCAGCCGGGGGGGTACAACAGGGTACCACGAGCAGTACTTC.

The rearrangement uses TRBV5-1 and TRBJ2-2; 11 nucleotides match TRBD2. The germline V gene encodes CDR1 SGHRS and CDR2 YFSETQ. V was clipped by 0 bases and J by 7 bases; unmatched bases: 5. The CDR3 spans 16 residues. The DNA of the CDR3 is TGCGCCAGCAGCTTGGCGCACACTAGCGGGAGCGGGGAGCTGTTTTTT. Translation gives CASSLAHTSGSGELFF.

CDR3 region: CASSPKMVNEQFF. The CDR3 DNA is TGTGCCAGCAGCCCTAAAATGGTCAATGAGCAGTTCTTC. The genes are TRBV7-8 and TRBJ2-1, with D unresolved. This CDR3 spans 13 amino acids. V lost 5 bases and J 6 bases, leaving 11 bases between the germline ends. Germline assignment: CDR1 SGHVS and CDR2 FQNEAQ.

This chain joins TRBV6-5 and TRBJ2-1; 12 bases are shared with TRBD2. The V and J ends lost 9 bases and 10 bases, in that order; junction bases with no gene match: 13. Germline CDR1 and CDR2: MNHEY and SVGAGI. The CDR3 covers 15 residues. CDR3 sequence (DNA): TGTGCCAGTACTTGGACTAGCGGGGCCTCTATGGAGCAGTTCTTC. Translated, it gives CASTWTSGASMEQFF.

The gene calls are TRBV19 and TRBJ1-1; 10 bases line up with TRBD1. The J segment lost 0 bases and the V segment lost 0 bases, leaving 7 bases of the junction unmatched. The CDR3 covers 18 residues. Germline CDR1 is LNHDA and CDR2 is SQIVND (reference sequence). The DNA of the CDR3 is TGTGCCAGTAGTATAGAACCGGGACAGGGGCCCATGAACACTGAAGCTTTCTTT. Translated, it gives CASSIEPGQGPMNTEAFF.

DNA of the CDR3: TGTGCCAGCAGCGACAGGGTGGGGTCCTATAATTCACCCCTCCACTTT. This codes for CASSDRVGSYNSPLHF. This chain links TRBV28 with TRBJ1-6; 7 bases agree with TRBD1. The J segment lost 1 base and the V segment lost 6 bases, leaving 6 bases of the junction unmatched. Germline V CDR1 and CDR2: MDHEN, SYDVKM. The CDR3 totals 16 residues.

The chain couples TRBV6-2 or TRBV6-3 to TRBJ2-7; 11 positions agree with TRBD1. This CDR3 contains 17 residues. Trimming removed 0 bases from V and 4 bases from J; junction bases left unmatched: 8. Per the germline V gene, CDR1 is MNHEY and CDR2 is SVGEGT. In DNA form, the CDR3 reads TGTGCCAGCAGTTACTCGCTCTACGGGACAGGGGGGTACGAGCAGTACTTC. Its protein is CASSYSLYGTGGYEQYF.

V gene TRBV18 combines with J gene TRBJ2-7; 7 nucleotides match TRBD2. There are 15 residues in the CDR3. J gave up 1 base and V 6 bases, and 9 bases lay outside the gene matches. Germline assignment: CDR1 KGHSH and CDR2 LQKENI. For the CDR3, the DNA is TGTGCCAGCTCCCTGGGTTCTAGCGGATCCTACGAGCAGTACTTC. Protein sequence: CASSLGSSGSYEQYF.

V is TRBV10-2 and J is TRBJ2-7; 10 nucleotides match TRBD2. V was pared by 6 bases and J by 4 bases, with 3 bases of the junction left unmatched. This CDR3 is 13 amino acids long. Germline assignment: CDR1 WSHSY and CDR2 SAAADI. Here the CDR3 reads CASRPGLAYEQYF. CDR3 nucleotide sequence: TGCGCCAGCAGGCCGGGACTAGCGTACGAGCAGTACTTC.

The chain joins TRBV27 to TRBJ2-1; D is perhaps TRBD1 or TRBD2 (5 bases each). The length of the CDR3 is 14 residues. With 5 bases removed from V and 8 bases from J, the gap between germline ends came to 16 bases. Germline V lookup: CDR1 MNHEY, CDR2 SMNVEV (reference sequence). CDR3: CASSIRGPGDEQFF. Written as DNA, the CDR3 is TGTGCCAGCAGTATCCGGGGCCCTGGGGATGAGCAGTTCTTC.

This clone has only one observation. This chain joins TRBV3-1 (or the pseudogene TRBV3-2) and TRBJ2-7, with TRBD2 matching 14 bases. The CDR3 extends over 17 amino acids. Germline trimming cut 0 bases from V and 5 bases from J; bases unmatched to any gene: 6. The germline gives CDR1 LGHDT, CDR2 YNNKEL (reference sequence). CDR3 bases: TGTGCCAGCAGCCAAGAGAGGGGGACTAGCGGGAGTCACGAGCAGTACTTC. Translation gives CASSQERGTSGSHEQYF.

This clone was detected only once. The gene calls are TRBV7-9 and TRBJ2-1; possible D gene TRBD2, 5 bases. The CDR3 length is 14 residues. Trimming removed 2 bases at V and 7 bases at J, with 12 bases between. The V gene's germline CDR1 is SEHNR and CDR2 FQNEAQ (reference sequence). As DNA, the CDR3 is TGTGCCAGCAGCTTAAGCGGTGTGGTGAATGAGCAGTTCTTC. Translating gives CASSLSGVVNEQFF.

This rearrangement joins TRBV6-2 or TRBV6-3 to TRBJ1-1; a possible D gene is TRBD1 (5 bases). Trimming stripped 6 bases from V and 8 bases from J, with 22 bases between. Germline V gene sequence: CDR1 MNHEY, CDR2 SVGEGT. This CDR3 spans 15 amino acids. CDR3 residues: CASSSGGAALVEAFF. The CDR3 DNA sequence: TGTGCCAGCAGCTCCGGTGGGGCTGCTTTAGTCGAAGCTTTCTTT.

The chain is built from TRBV24-1 and TRBJ2-6; D is possibly TRBD2 (5 bases). The CDR3 has 14 amino acids. Germline assignment: CDR1 KGHDR and CDR2 SFDVKD. V was shortened by 4 bases and J by 4 bases, with 7 bases between the two germline ends. CDR3 nucleotides: TGTGCCACCAGTGAGAGGGCCGGGGCCAACGTCCTGACTTTC. Protein: CATSERAGANVLTF.

The chain recombines TRBV28 with TRBJ1-2, with 8 bases aligning to TRBD1. Losses at the gene ends were 10 bases for V and 4 bases for J; bases not matched to a gene: 5. From germline, CDR1 is MDHEN and CDR2 SYDVKM. The CDR3 contains 12 residues. This CDR3 reads CAIPDRVYGYTF. The DNA for the CDR3 is TGTGCCATCCCGGACAGGGTCTATGGCTACACCTTC.

V is TRBV5-1 and J is TRBJ2-1; a weak D match, TRBD1 (5 bases). From germline, CDR1 is SGHRS and CDR2 YFSETQ. Trimming removed 4 bases from V and 4 bases from J, with 18 bases in between. CDR3 length: 16 amino acids. The CDR3 coding sequence is TGCGCCAGCAGCCCCCGGCCCAGGGTTACGTACAATGAGCAGTTCTTC. Translating gives CASSPRPRVTYNEQFF.